The clone carrying this T cell receptor beta chain appeared a single time. The data are from a study of shared clonotypes between healthy human individuals. The CDR3 is made up of 14 amino acids. Measured with immunoSEQ multiplex PCR; TCRdb has only the in-frame clones, and not every one. This table has some 1,100,000 clones, approximately 78% appearing once. The rearrangement uses TRBV21-1 and TRBJ2-7; no DNA check was done on the table's D call, TRBD2. TRBV21-1 is tagged as a pseudogene. The receptor's source is a man between 18 and 35 years old in good health. Some clones in this sample may be carry-over from other donors' samples. The sample taken for sequencing was memory CD4+ T cells from PBMCs. Subset of the sample: CD45RA-negative fraction. CDR3 DNA: TGTGCCAGCAGCAAATCACTATCTGGTTGCGAGCAGTACTTC. The encoded protein is CASSKSLSGCEQYF.